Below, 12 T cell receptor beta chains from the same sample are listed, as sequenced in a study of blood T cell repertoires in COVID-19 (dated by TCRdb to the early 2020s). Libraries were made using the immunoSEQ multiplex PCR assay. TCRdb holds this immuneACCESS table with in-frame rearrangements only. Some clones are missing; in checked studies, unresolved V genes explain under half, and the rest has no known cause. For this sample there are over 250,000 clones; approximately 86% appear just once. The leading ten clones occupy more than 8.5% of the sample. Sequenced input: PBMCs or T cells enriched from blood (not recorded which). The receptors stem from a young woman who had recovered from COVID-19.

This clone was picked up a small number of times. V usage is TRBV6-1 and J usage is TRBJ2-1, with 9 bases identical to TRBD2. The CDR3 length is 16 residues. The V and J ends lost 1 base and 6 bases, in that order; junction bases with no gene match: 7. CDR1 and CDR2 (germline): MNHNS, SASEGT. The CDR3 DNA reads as TGTGCCAGCAGTGAAGGCGGGGGGGCCCGGCCCAATGAGCAGTTCTTC. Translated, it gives CASSEGGGARPNEQFF.

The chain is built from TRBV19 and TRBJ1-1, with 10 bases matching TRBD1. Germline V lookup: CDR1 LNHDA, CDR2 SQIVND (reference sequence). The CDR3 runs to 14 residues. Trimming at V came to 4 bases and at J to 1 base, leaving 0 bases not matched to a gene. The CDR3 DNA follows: TGTGCCAGTAGTAGGGACAGGGGGAACACTGAAGCTTTCTTT. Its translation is CASSRDRGNTEAFF. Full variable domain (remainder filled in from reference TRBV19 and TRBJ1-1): DGGITQSPKYLFRKEGQNVTLSCEQNLNHDAMYWYRQDPGQGLRLIYYSQIVNDFQKGDIAEGYSVSREKKESFPLTVTSAQKNPTAFYLCASSRDRGNTEAFFGQGTRLTVV.

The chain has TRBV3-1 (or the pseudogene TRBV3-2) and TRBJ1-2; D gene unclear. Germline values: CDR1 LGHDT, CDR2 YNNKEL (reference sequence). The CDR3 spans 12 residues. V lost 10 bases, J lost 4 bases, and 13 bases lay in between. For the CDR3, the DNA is TGTGCCACCCTCACCCACTCCTATGGCTACACCTTC. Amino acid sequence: CATLTHSYGYTF.

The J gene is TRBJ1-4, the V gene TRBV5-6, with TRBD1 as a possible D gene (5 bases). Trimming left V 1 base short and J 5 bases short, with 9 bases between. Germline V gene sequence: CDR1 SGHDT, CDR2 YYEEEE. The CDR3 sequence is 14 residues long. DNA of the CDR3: TGTGCCAGCAGCTTGTTGGCAGGGAATGAAAAACTGTTTTTT. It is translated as CASSLLAGNEKLFF. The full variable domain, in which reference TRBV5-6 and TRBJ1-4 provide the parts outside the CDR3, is DAGVTQSPTHLIKTRGQQVTLRCSPKSGHDTVSWYQQALGQGPQFIFQYYEEEERQRGNFPDRFSGHQFPNYSSELNVNALLLGDSALYLCASSLLAGNEKLFFGSGTQLSVL.

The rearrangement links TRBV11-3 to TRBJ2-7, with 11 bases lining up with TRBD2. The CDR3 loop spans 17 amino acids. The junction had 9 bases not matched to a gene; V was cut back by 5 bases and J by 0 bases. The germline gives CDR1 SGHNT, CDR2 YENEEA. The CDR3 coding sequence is TGTGCCAGCAGCGGAGGATGGACTAGCGGGTCCTCCTACGAGCAGTACTTC. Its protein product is CASSGGWTSGSSYEQYF.

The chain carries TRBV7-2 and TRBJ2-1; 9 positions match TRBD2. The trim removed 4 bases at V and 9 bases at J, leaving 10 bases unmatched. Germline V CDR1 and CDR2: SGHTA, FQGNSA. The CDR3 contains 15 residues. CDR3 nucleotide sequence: TGTGCCAGCAGCTCGGTTAGCGGGAGAGAGGGTGAGCAGTTCTTC. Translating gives CASSSVSGREGEQFF.

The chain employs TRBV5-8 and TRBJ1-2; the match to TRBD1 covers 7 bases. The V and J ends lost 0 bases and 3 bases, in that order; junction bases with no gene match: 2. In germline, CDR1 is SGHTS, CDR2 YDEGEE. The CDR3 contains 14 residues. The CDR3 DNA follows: TGTGCCAGCAGCTTGGCGGGACAGTACTATGGCTACACCTTC. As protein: CASSLAGQYYGYTF.

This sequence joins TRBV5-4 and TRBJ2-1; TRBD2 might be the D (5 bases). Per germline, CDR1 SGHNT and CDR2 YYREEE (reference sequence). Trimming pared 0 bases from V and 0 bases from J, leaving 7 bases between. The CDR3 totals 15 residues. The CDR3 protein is CASSLASSSYNEQFF. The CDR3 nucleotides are TGTGCCAGCAGCTTGGCTAGCAGCTCCTACAATGAGCAGTTCTTC.

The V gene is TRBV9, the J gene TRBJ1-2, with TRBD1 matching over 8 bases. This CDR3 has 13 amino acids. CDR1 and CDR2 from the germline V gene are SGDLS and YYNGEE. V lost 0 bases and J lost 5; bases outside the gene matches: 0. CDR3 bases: TGTGCCAGCAGCGTAGGACAGGGGTATGGCTACACCTTC. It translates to CASSVGQGYGYTF.

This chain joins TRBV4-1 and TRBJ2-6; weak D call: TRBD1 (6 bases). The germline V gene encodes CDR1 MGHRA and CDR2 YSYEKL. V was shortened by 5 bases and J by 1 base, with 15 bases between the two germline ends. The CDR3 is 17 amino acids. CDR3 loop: CASSSSFTGSGANVLTF. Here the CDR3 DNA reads TGCGCCAGCAGCAGCTCTTTCACAGGGTCTGGGGCCAACGTCCTGACTTTC.

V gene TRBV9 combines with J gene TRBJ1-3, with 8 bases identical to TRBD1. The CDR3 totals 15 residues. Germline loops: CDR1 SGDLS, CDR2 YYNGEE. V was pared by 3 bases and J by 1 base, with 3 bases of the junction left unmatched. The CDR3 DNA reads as TGTGCCAGCAGCGCATACAGGGGGTCTGGAAACACCATATATTTT. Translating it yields CASSAYRGSGNTIYF.

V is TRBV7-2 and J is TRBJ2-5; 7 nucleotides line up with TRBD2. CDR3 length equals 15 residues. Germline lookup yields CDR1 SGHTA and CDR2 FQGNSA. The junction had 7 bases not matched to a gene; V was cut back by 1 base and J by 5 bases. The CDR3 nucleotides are TGTGCCAGCAGCTTAGTCTGGGGGGAGGGGGAGACCCAGTACTTC. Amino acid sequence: CASSLVWGEGETQYF.